The 28 T cell receptor beta chains presented below share a single source sample, sequenced in a study of T cells in tuberculosis. Here immunoSEQ multiplex PCR was the method, and the copy in TCRdb shows in-frame clones only, minus some. The table has 30,000 to 35,000 clones, under 95% seen once. Time point in this sample: new active TB diagnosis, blood taken before or within 7 days of starting treatment. The sample was PBMCs, taken at tuberculosis diagnosis. All receptors derive from an adult with tuberculosis. Some clones in this sample may be carry-over from other donors' samples.

The count of this clone is one. The chain recombines TRBV4-2 with TRBJ2-2; tentatively, D is TRBD1 (6 bases). CDR1 is LGHNA, CDR2 YNFKEQ, per germline. The CDR3 sequence is 15 residues long. Trimming pared 1 base from V and 4 bases from J, leaving 10 bases between. The CDR3 nucleotides read TGTGCCAGCAGCCAAGGGAGGACAGTCACCGGGGAGCTGTTTTTT. Its translation is CASSQGRTVTGELFF.

This rearrangement joins TRBV6-1 to TRBJ1-3, with 7 positions matching TRBD1. The CDR3 extends over 15 amino acids. V lost 5 bases to trimming and J lost 2 bases; unmatched junction nucleotides: 6. Germline CDR1 is MNHNS and CDR2 is SASEGT. CDR3 nucleotide sequence: TGTGCCAGCAGTCCCCTGACAGGGACTGGAAACACCATATATTTT. Residues: CASSPLTGTGNTIYF.

The chain is built from TRBV18 and TRBJ1-5; the D gene is possibly TRBD1 (6 bases). The germline V gene encodes CDR1 KGHSH and CDR2 LQKENI. The CDR3 sequence is 15 residues long. V was shortened by 3 bases and J by 1 base, with 10 bases between the two germline ends. DNA for the CDR3: TGTGCCAGCTCACCCGGGGGGCCAAGCAATCAGCCCCAGCATTTT. Its protein product is CASSPGGPSNQPQHF. Looking up the rest from reference TRBV18 and TRBJ1-5 gives the full variable domain: NAGVMQNPRHLVRRRGQEARLRCSPMKGHSHVYWYRQLPEEGLKFMVYLQKENIIDESGMPKERFSAEFPKEGPSILRIQQVVRGDSAAYFCASSPGGPSNQPQHFGDGTRLSIL.

The chain couples TRBV10-2 to TRBJ2-7, with D maybe TRBD1 (6 bases). V lost 6 bases, J lost 0 bases, and 12 bases lay in between. The CDR3 is 14 residues long. The germline gives CDR1 WSHSY, CDR2 SAAADI. The CDR3: CASRARDISYEQYF. CDR3 DNA: TGCGCCAGCAGGGCCCGGGACATCTCCTACGAGCAGTACTTC.

The rearrangement uses TRBV12-2 and TRBJ2-7; the tabulated D call, TRBD2, remains unverified against the DNA. TRBV12-2 is flagged as a pseudogene. The CDR3 covers 15 residues. CDR3 sequence reads: CASRPSSGGAHEQYF. In nucleotides, the CDR3 is TGTGCAAGTCGCCCCAGTAGCGGGGGGGCCCACGAGCAGTACTTC.

The chain has TRBV18 and TRBJ1-2; TRBD1 aligns across 7 bases. The ends lost 2 bases at V and 4 bases at J; junction bases unmatched: 7. CDR1 is KGHSH, CDR2 LQKENI, per germline. The length of the CDR3 is 15 residues. The chain's CDR3 is CASSPVTGTAYGYTF. For the CDR3, the DNA is TGTGCCAGCTCACCAGTAACCGGGACAGCCTATGGCTACACCTTC.

The chain couples TRBV19 to TRBJ2-1; perhaps TRBD2 as D (6 bases). Germline V gene sequence: CDR1 LNHDA, CDR2 SQIVND (reference sequence). This CDR3 has 14 amino acids. The V gene lost 4 bases and the J gene lost 9 bases, with 16 bases spanning the gap. DNA of the CDR3: TGTGCCAGTAGTAACGGGGGAGCAGGCACTGAGCAGTTCTTC. It specifies CASSNGGAGTEQFF.

This clone came up once. The chain couples TRBV9 to TRBJ2-2; the match to TRBD1 covers 7 bases. The junction had 22 bases not matched to a gene; V was cut back by 0 bases and J by 5 bases. CDR3 length equals 21 residues. Germline-derived CDR1 and CDR2 are SGDLS and YYNGEE. CDR3 region: CASSVADVPYGTVIGTGELFF. CDR3 DNA sequence: TGTGCCAGCAGCGTAGCCGACGTACCTTATGGGACAGTGATTGGAACCGGGGAGCTGTTTTTT.

The CDR3 nucleotides read TGTGCCACCGAGGGTGGGGCCAACGTCCTGACTTTC. Translated, it gives CATEGGANVLTF. The chain is built from TRBV19 and TRBJ2-6; D might be TRBD2 (5 bases). The CDR3 has 12 amino acids. V shed 10 bases and J shed 3 bases, with 7 bases lying between them. The germline V gene encodes CDR1 LNHDA and CDR2 SQIVND (reference sequence).

This clone is a singleton in its sample. The chain recombines TRBV6-1 with TRBJ1-2; weak D call: TRBD1 (5 bases). Germline CDR1 MNHNS, CDR2 SASEGT. Between the trimmed V and J ends, which lost 4 bases and 1 base, there was a span of 16 bases. This CDR3 is built from 16 residues. CDR3 loop: CASSAFRLGDNYGYTF. DNA for the CDR3: TGTGCCAGCAGTGCCTTCCGATTAGGGGATAACTATGGCTACACCTTC.

The chain joins TRBV11-3 to TRBJ2-1, with D maybe TRBD2 (5 bases). Trimming removed 1 base from V and 6 bases from J, with 16 bases in between. Germline CDR1 and CDR2: SGHNT and YENEEA. The CDR3 has 16 residues. The CDR3 protein is CASSLGPVPGSNEQFF. In DNA, the CDR3 is TGTGCCAGCAGCTTAGGTCCCGTCCCGGGATCCAATGAGCAGTTCTTC. Full variable domain (outside the CDR3, taken from reference TRBV11-3 and TRBJ2-1): EAGVVQSPRYKIIEKKQPVAFWCNPISGHNTLYWYLQNLGQGPELLIRYENEEAVDDSQLPKDRFSAERLKGVDSTLKIQPAELGDSAVYLCASSLGPVPGSNEQFFGPGTRLTVL.

The genes are TRBV18 and TRBJ2-1, with D maybe TRBD2 (5 bases). The ends were cut back, 3 bases at V and 9 bases at J, with 15 bases in the middle. CDR3 length: 14 residues. In germline, CDR1 is KGHSH, CDR2 LQKENI. CDR3 in amino acids: CASSPRGEEGEQFF. The CDR3 DNA reads TGTGCCAGCTCACCCCGGGGAGAAGAGGGTGAGCAGTTCTTC.

The chain joins TRBV7-2 to TRBJ2-7, with 12 bases aligning to TRBD2. After removal of 3 bases from V and 7 bases from J, the junction contained 10 bases not matched to a gene. This CDR3 comprises 16 residues. Germline CDR1 reads SGHTA; CDR2 reads FQGNSA. In nucleotides, the CDR3 is TGTGCCAGCAGCTTTCAGGGGACTAGCGGGCTGGGAGAGCAGTACTTC. It encodes CASSFQGTSGLGEQYF.

The chain combines TRBV5-1 with TRBJ1-1; tentative D call: TRBD1 (6 bases). V lost 3 bases to trimming and J lost 1 base, with 10 bases between them. CDR1 is SGHRS and CDR2 is YFSETQ in the germline V gene. This CDR3 region has 14 residues. The CDR3 DNA reads as TGCGCCAGCAGCTCAACGACAGGGAACACTGAAGCTTTCTTT. It is translated as CASSSTTGNTEAFF.

V and J are TRBV27 and TRBJ1-5; D may be TRBD1 (5 bases). The CDR3 runs to 17 residues. CDR1 and CDR2 (germline): MNHEY, SMNVEV (reference sequence). The ends were cut back, 7 bases at V and 4 bases at J, with 23 bases in the middle. Written as DNA, the CDR3 is TGTGCCAGCATCTGGGGCAGGTGGAGACCCCGGAATCAGCCCCAGCATTTT. It translates to CASIWGRWRPRNQPQHF.

This rearrangement joins TRBV7-9 to TRBJ2-1; 9 nucleotides match TRBD2. The CDR3 covers 16 residues. Losses at the gene ends were 1 base for V and 3 bases for J; bases not matched to a gene: 4. Germline CDR1 is SEHNR and CDR2 is FQNEAQ (reference sequence). This CDR3 is CASSLVAGVGYNEQFF. The CDR3 DNA follows: TGTGCCAGCAGCTTAGTAGCGGGGGTTGGCTACAATGAGCAGTTCTTC.

The chain has TRBV6-1 and TRBJ1-3; 7 bases match TRBD1. The CDR3 totals 15 residues. After removal of 5 bases from V and 0 bases from J, the junction contained 4 bases not matched to a gene. Germline loops: CDR1 MNHNS, CDR2 SASEGT. The CDR3 coding sequence is TGTGCCAGCAGTATCCGGACAGGCTCTGGAAACACCATATATTTT. This sequence encodes CASSIRTGSGNTIYF.

DNA for the CDR3: TGCGCCAGCAGTGAGGCCAGATTAAACTATGGCTACACCTTC. It codes for CASSEARLNYGYTF. This rearrangement joins TRBV10-2 to TRBJ1-2; D uncertain. CDR1 is WSHSY and CDR2 is SAAADI in the germline V gene. V lost 2 bases and J lost 2, with 9 bases in between. The CDR3 consists of 14 residues.

This clone was seen only once. V is TRBV13 and J is TRBJ1-6; no clear D gene. Germline V gives CDR1 PRHDT, CDR2 FYEKMQ (reference sequence). With 0 bases removed from V and 10 bases from J, the gap between germline ends came to 7 bases. CDR3 length: 13 residues. CDR3 loop: CASSLGAESPLHF. The CDR3 region has the DNA TGTGCCAGCAGCTTAGGCGCAGAATCACCCCTCCACTTT.

This clone was counted only a few times. The chain joins TRBV11-2 to TRBJ2-7, with D perhaps matching TRBD1 (5 bases). Germline CDR1 reads SGHAT; CDR2 reads FQNNGV. The CDR3 sequence is 17 residues long. Deletions cut 5 bases from V and 0 bases from J, with 20 bases between. The CDR3 sequence: CASSPRGWAASSYEQYF. CDR3 nucleotides: TGTGCCAGCAGCCCTAGGGGTTGGGCAGCGAGCTCCTACGAGCAGTACTTC.

This clone came up once. The CDR3: CASSLGALTGELFF. The CDR3 region has the DNA TGCGCCAGCAGCTTGGGGGCTCTCACCGGGGAGCTGTTTTTT. The rearrangement uses TRBV5-1 and TRBJ2-2; D unclear. This CDR3 region has 14 residues. Between the trimmed V and J ends, which lost 0 bases and 4 bases, there was a span of 7 bases. Germline values: CDR1 SGHRS, CDR2 YFSETQ.

The V call is TRBV5-1, the J call TRBJ2-5, with TRBD2 identical over 8 bases. The CDR3 is made up of 17 amino acids. Germline trimming cut 0 bases from V and 4 bases from J; bases unmatched to any gene: 11. CDR1 is SGHRS, CDR2 YFSETQ, per germline. CDR3 in DNA: TGCGCCAGCAGCTTGGCCGGCCGGGGGGGGCGCCGAGAGACCCAGTACTTC. This sequence encodes CASSLAGRGGRRETQYF.

The CDR3: CAISESSGDQPQHF. CDR3 nucleotides: TGTGCCATCAGTGAGTCGTCGGGAGATCAGCCCCAGCATTTT. The chain couples TRBV10-3 to TRBJ1-5; D remains ambiguous. Trimming removed 0 bases from V and 5 bases from J, with 8 bases in between. Looked up from germline, CDR1 is ENHRY and CDR2 is SYGVKD. The CDR3 extends over 14 amino acids.

Of note for this clone: Other nucleotide sequences in the sample specify the same CDR3. This chain links TRBV6-5 with TRBJ1-2, with TRBD1 matching over 11 bases. This CDR3 is built from 16 residues. With 2 bases clipped from V and 4 bases from J, the junction kept 6 bases outside the gene matches. Germline-derived CDR1 and CDR2 are MNHEY and SVGAGI. The CDR3 DNA reads TGTGCCAGCAGTTACGTCCGGACAGGGGGCGGCTATGGCTACACCTTC. Amino acid sequence: CASSYVRTGGGYGYTF.

This sequence joins TRBV6-1 and TRBJ2-7, with 7 bases aligning to TRBD1. This CDR3 region has 14 residues. V trimming: 4 bases; J trimming: 2 bases; junction bases outside the gene matches: 5. Germline loops: CDR1 MNHNS, CDR2 SASEGT. CDR3 amino acids: CASSGPQGAYEQYF. The CDR3 DNA sequence: TGTGCCAGCAGTGGGCCGCAGGGGGCCTACGAGCAGTACTTC.

The chain is built from TRBV9 and TRBJ1-3; D gene ambiguous. Germline CDR1 reads SGDLS; CDR2 reads YYNGEE. This CDR3 contains 15 residues. V lost 0 bases and J lost 0, with 7 bases in between. The CDR3 reads CASSVAPDSGNTIYF. CDR3 coding DNA: TGTGCCAGCAGCGTAGCGCCAGACTCTGGAAACACCATATATTTT.

V and J are TRBV9 and TRBJ1-4, with D possibly matching TRBD1 (5 bases). Trimming pared 3 bases from V and 0 bases from J, leaving 9 bases between. Germline lookup yields CDR1 SGDLS and CDR2 YYNGEE. This CDR3 spans 15 amino acids. Here the CDR3 DNA reads TGTGCCAGCAGCGCTCGACAGACAACTAATGAAAAACTGTTTTTT. The encoded protein is CASSARQTTNEKLFF. Combining the CDR3 with reference TRBV9 and TRBJ1-4 gives the whole variable domain DSGVTQTPKHLITATGQRVTLRCSPRSGDLSVYWYQQSLDQGLQFLIQYYNGEERAKGNILERFSAQQFPDLHSELNLSSLELGDSALYFCASSARQTTNEKLFFGSGTQLSVL.

The rearrangement joins TRBV11-2 to TRBJ1-1; 7 bases are a match to TRBD1. The CDR3 totals 15 residues. Trimming took 4 bases from V and 6 from J; bases not matched to a gene: 11. Per the germline V gene, CDR1 is SGHAT and CDR2 is FQNNGV. The CDR3 coding sequence is TGTGCCAGCAGCTCGTACAGGGGTCTGGGGTCTGAAGCTTTCTTT. This encodes CASSSYRGLGSEAFF.